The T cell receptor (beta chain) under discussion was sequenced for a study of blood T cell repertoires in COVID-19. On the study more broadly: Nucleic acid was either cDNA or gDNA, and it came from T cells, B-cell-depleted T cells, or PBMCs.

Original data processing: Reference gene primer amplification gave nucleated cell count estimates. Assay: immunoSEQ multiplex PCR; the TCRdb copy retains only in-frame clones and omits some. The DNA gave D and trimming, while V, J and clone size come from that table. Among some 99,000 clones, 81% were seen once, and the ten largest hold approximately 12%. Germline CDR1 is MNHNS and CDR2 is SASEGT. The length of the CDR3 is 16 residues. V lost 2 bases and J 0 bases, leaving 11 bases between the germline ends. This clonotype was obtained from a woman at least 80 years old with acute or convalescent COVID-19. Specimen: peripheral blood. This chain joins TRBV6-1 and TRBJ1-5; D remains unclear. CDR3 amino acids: CASSEFKRNSNQPQHF. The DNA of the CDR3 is TGTGCCAGCAGTGAATTTAAGCGAAATAGCAATCAGCCCCAGCATTTT.